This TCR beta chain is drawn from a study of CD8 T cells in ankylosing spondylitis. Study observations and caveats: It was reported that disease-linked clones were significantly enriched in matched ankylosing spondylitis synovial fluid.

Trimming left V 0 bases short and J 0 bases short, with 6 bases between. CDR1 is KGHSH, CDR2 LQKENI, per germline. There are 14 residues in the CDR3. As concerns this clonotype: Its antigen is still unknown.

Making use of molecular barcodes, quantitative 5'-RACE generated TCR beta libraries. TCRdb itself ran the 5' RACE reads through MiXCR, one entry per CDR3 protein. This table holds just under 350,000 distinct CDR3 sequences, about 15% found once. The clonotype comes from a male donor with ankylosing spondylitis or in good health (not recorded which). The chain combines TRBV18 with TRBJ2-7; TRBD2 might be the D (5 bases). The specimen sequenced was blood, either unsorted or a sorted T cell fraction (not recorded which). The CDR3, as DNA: TGTGCCAGCTCACCACCGGCGGGCTCCTACGAGCAGTACTTC. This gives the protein CASSPPAGSYEQYF.